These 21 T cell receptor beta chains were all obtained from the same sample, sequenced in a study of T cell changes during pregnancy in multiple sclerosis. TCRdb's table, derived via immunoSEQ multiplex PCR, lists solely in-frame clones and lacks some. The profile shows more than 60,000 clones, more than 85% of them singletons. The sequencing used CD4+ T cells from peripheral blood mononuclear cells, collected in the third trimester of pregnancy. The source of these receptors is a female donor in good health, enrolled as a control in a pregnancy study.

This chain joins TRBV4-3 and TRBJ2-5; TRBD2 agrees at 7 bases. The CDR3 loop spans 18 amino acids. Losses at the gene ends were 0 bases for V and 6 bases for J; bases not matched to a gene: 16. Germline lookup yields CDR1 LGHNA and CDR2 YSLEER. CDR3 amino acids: CASSQDHPMGGRTQTQYF. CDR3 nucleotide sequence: TGCGCCAGCAGCCAAGATCACCCCATGGGGGGGAGGACGCAGACCCAGTACTTC.

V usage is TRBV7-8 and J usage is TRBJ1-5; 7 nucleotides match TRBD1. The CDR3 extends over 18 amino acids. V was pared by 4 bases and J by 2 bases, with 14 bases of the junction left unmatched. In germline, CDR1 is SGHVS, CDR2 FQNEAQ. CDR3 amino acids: CASSSGTAGGRRNQPQHF. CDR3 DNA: TGTGCCAGCAGCTCTGGGACAGCTGGGGGAAGGCGCAATCAGCCCCAGCATTTT.

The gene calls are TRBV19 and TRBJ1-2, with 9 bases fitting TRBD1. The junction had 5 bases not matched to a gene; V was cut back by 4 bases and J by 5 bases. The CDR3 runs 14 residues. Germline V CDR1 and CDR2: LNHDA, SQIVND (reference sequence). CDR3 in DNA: TGTGCCAGTAGTACGGACAGGGGATCTTATGGCTACACCTTC. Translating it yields CASSTDRGSYGYTF.

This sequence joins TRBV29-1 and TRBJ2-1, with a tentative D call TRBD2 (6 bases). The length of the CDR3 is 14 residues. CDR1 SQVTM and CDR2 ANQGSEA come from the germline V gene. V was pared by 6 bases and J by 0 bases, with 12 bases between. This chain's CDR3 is CSVVGTHSYNEQFF. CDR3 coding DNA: TGCAGCGTCGTTGGGACTCACTCCTACAATGAGCAGTTCTTC.

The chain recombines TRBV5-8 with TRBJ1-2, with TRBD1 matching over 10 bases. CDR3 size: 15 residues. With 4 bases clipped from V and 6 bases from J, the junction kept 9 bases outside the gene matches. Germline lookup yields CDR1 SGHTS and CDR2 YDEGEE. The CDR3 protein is CASSLKGQGHHGYTF. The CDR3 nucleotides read TGTGCCAGCAGCCTGAAGGGACAGGGGCATCATGGCTACACCTTC.

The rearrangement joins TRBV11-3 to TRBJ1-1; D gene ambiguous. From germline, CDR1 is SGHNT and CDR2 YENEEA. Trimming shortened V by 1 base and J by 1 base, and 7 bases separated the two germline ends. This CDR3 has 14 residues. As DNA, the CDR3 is TGTGCCAGCAGCTTAGGGGCGGGGAACACTGAAGCTTTCTTT. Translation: CASSLGAGNTEAFF.

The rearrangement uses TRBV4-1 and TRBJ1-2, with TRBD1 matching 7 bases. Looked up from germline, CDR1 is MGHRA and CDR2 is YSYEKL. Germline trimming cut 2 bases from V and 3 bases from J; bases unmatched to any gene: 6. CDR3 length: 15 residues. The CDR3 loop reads CASSQQAGGDYGYTF. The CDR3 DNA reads TGCGCCAGCAGCCAACAGGCAGGGGGTGACTATGGCTACACCTTC.

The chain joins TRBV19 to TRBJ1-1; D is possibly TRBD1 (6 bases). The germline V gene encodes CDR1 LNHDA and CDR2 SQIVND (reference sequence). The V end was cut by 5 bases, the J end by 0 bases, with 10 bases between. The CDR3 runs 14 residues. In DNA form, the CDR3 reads TGTGCCAGTAGTGGGACATCTATGAACACTGAAGCTTTCTTT. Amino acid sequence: CASSGTSMNTEAFF.

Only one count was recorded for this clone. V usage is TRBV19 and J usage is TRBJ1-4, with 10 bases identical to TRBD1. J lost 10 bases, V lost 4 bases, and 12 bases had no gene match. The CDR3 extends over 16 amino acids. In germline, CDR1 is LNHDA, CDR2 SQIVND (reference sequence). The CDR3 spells CASSKMRTGGIGKLFF. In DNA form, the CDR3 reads TGTGCCAGTAGTAAAATGAGGACAGGGGGGATTGGAAAACTGTTTTTT. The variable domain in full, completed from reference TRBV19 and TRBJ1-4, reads DGGITQSPKYLFRKEGQNVTLSCEQNLNHDAMYWYRQDPGQGLRLIYYSQIVNDFQKGDIAEGYSVSREKKESFPLTVTSAQKNPTAFYLCASSKMRTGGIGKLFFGSGTQLSVL.

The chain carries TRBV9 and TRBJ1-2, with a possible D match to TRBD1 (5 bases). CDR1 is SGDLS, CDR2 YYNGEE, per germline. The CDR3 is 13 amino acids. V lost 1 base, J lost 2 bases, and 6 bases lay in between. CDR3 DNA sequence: TGTGCCAGCAGCGTATCAGGGAACTATGGCTACACCTTC. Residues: CASSVSGNYGYTF.

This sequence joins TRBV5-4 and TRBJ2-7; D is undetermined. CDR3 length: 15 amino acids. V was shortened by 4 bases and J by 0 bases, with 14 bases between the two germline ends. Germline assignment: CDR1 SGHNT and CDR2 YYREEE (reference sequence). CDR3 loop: CASSEQVRSSYEQYF. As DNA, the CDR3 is TGTGCCAGCAGCGAACAAGTCCGGAGCTCCTACGAGCAGTACTTC.

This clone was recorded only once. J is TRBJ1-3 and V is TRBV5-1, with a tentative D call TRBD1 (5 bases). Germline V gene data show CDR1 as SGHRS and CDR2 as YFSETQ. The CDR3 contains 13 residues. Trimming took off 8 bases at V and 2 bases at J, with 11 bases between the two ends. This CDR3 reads CASTGLTGNTIYF. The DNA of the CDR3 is TGCGCCAGTACAGGTTTGACTGGAAACACCATATATTTT.

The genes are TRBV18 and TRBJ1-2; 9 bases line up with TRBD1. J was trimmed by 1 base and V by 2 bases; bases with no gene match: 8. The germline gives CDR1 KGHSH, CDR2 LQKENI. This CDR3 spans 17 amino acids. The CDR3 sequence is CASSPTLGQGINYGYTF. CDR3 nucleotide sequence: TGTGCCAGCTCACCAACCTTGGGACAGGGAATTAACTATGGCTACACCTTC.

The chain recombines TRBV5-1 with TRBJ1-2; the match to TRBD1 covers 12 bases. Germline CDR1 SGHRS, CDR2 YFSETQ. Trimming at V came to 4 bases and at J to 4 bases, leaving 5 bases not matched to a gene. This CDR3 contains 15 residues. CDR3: CASSRGQGAFYGYTF. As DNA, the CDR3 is TGCGCCAGCAGCCGGGGACAGGGGGCGTTCTATGGCTACACCTTC.

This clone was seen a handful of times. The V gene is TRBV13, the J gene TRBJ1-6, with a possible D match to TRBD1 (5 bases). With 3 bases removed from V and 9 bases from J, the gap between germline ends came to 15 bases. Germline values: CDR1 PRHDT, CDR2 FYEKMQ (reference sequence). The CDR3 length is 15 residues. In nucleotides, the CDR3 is TGTGCCAGCAGCTTGGGTTGGGGCAAGGGTTCACCCCTCCACTTT. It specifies CASSLGWGKGSPLHF. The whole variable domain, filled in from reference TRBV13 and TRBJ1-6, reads AAGVIQSPRHLIKEKRETATLKCYPIPRHDTVYWYQQGPGQDPQFLISFYEKMQSDKGSIPDRFSAQQFSDYHSELNMSSLELGDSALYFCASSLGWGKGSPLHFGNGTRLTVT.

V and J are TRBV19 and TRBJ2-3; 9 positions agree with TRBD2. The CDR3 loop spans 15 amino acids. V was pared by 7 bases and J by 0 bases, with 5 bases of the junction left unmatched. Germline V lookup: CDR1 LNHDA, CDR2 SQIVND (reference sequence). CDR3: CASTASGASTDTQYF. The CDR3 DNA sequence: TGTGCCAGTACGGCTAGCGGGGCTAGCACAGATACGCAGTATTTT.

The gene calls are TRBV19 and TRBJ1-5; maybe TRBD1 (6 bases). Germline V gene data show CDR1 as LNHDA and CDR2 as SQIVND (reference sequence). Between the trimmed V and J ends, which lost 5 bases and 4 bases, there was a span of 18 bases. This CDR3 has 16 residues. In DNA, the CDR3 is TGTGCCAGTAGTCAAACAGGGTTACAGGGTAATCAGCCCCAGCATTTT. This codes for CASSQTGLQGNQPQHF.

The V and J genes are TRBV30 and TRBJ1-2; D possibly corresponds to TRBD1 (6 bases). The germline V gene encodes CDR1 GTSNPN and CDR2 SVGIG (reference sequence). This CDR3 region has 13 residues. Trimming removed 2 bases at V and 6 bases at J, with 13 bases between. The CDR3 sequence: CAWSQSGDHGYTF. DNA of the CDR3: TGTGCCTGGAGTCAGTCAGGGGACCATGGCTACACCTTC.

The DNA of the CDR3 is TGTGCCAGCAGAGACCGGACTAGCGGGGGGCGCGGGGAGACCCAGTACTTC. Amino acids: CASRDRTSGGRGETQYF. This chain links TRBV5-4 with TRBJ2-5, with TRBD2 matching over 14 bases. The CDR3 covers 17 residues. The trim removed 5 bases at V and 5 bases at J, leaving 11 bases unmatched. The V gene's germline CDR1 is SGHNT and CDR2 YYREEE (reference sequence).

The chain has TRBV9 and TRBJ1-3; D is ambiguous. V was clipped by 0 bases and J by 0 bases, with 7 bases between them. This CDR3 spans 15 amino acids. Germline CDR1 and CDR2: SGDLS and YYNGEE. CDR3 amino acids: CASSVGPTSGNTIYF. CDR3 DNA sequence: TGTGCCAGCAGCGTAGGTCCTACCTCTGGAAACACCATATATTTT.

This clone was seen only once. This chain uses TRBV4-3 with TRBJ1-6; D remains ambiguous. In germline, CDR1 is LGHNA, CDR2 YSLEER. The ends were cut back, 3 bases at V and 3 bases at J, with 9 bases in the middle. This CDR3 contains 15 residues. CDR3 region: CASSQSGYYNSPLHF. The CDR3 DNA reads TGCGCCAGCAGCCAGTCAGGCTACTATAATTCACCCCTCCACTTT.